This record looks at one T cell receptor (beta chain) sequence and its context. This specimen comes from a study of shared clonotypes between healthy human individuals. Data came from immunoSEQ multiplex PCR; TCRdb stores just in-frame clones and leaves some out. In the table there are millions of clones, about 92% of which are singletons. CDR1 and CDR2 (germline): SGHKS, YYEKEE (reference sequence). The CDR3 runs to 16 residues. V gave up 4 bases and J gave up 2 bases; unmatched junction bases: 7. Cells designated naive CD8 were CD45RO-negative and were positively selected for CCR7, with terminally differentiated effector memory CD45RA+ cells excluded.

Sequencing was done on a sample of naive CD8+ T cells from PBMCs. The chain carries TRBV5-5 and TRBJ1-3; 9 bases agree with TRBD1. The receptor's source is a man aged 18 to 29 in good health. Some clones in this sample may be carry-over from other donors' samples. The CDR3 spells CASSARDRAPGNTIYF. CDR3 DNA: TGTGCCAGCAGCGCGAGGGACAGGGCGCCTGGAAACACCATATATTTT.